A selection of T cell receptor beta chains follows, all from one sample in a study of blood T cell repertoires in COVID-19. The table came from immunoSEQ multiplex PCR; TCRdb's copy has only in-frame clones and leaves some out. The data show some 300,000 clones, with approximately 89% seen just once and 2.9% held by the top ten. Sequenced: PBMCs or T cells enriched from blood (not recorded which). These receptor sequences come from a woman aged 50 to 60 who had been exposed to COVID-19. CDR3s leave out the opening cysteine and the closing phenylalanine or tryptophan. The order of the fields is J gene, V gene, clone size, CDR3 protein. Some rows have no size entry. The others give once, few or many, or a class for an expanded clone.

>TRBJ1-1|TRBV14|NA
ASSHWATSYGAF
>TRBJ2-2|TRBV4-2|NA
ASSRDILAGSQSSVWNTGELF
>TRBJ1-4|TRBV6-5|NA
ASSYTGRANEKLF
>TRBJ2-5|TRBV2|NA
ASSAEQIAAGETQY
>TRBJ2-7|TRBV2|NA
ASRTGQVSYEQY
>TRBJ1-1|TRBV19|NA
ASSIKVGRGENTEAF
>TRBJ1-2|TRBV2|NA
ASSEAFVGQA
>TRBJ1-5|TRBV19|NA
ASSISGTGRNNQPQH
>TRBJ2-3|TRBV2|NA
ASSNRHRSTDTQY
>TRBJ2-3|TRBV2|NA
ASSPERRTDTQY
>TRBJ1-3|TRBV3-1/TRBV3-2|NA
ASSQSTGNTIY
>TRBJ2-3|TRBV2|NA
ASLKGLAGTDTQY
>TRBJ1-5|TRBV18|few
ASSPSAQGALLPQH
>TRBJ1-2|TRBV27|once
ASSFDRGGGYT
>TRBJ1-2|TRBV28|NA
ASSAGGRDYGYT
>TRBJ2-1|TRBV1|NA
TSRLAYNEQF
>TRBJ2-2|TRBV5-4|NA
ASSFPPTANTGELF
>TRBJ1-1|TRBV3-1/TRBV3-2|NA
ASSQASWGQGRTEAF
>TRBJ2-7|TRBV18|NA
ASSPSGTGVDEQY
>TRBJ1-1|TRBV10-3|NA
AISDMQGAYDTEAF
>TRBJ2-7|TRBV5-1|NA
ASSFLGGYEQY
>TRBJ1-4|TRBV28|NA
ASRPPGGGNEKLF
>TRBJ1-3|TRBV7-6|NA
ASSLQGNGNTIY
>TRBJ2-1|TRBV5-1|once
ASSLQLYNEQF
>TRBJ2-3|TRBV19|NA
ASSITGGGATQY
>TRBJ1-6|TRBV5-6|NA
ASSGGQVQPLH
>TRBJ1-2|TRBV6-5|once
ASSPGTGNYGYT
>TRBJ2-7|TRBV7-9|NA
ASSRGVSYEQY
>TRBJ1-1|TRBV18|NA
ASSPSKQAAF
>TRBJ1-6|TRBV6-2/TRBV6-3|NA
ASSRDSATNSPLH
>TRBJ2-5|TRBV10-3|NA
AISASDSPQETQY
>TRBJ1-2|TRBV4-1|NA
ASSATMGGDYGYT
>TRBJ2-1|TRBV11-2|NA
ASRSGSSYNEQF